A single sample gave rise to the 8 T cell receptor beta chains below, sequenced in a study of Ad26.COV2.S vaccination and SARS-CoV-2 variants (TCRdb year 2021). The sample's treatment or condition label, decoded: some 20 received Ad26.COV2.S at low or high dose, single or two shots; roughly 5 received placebo; per-sample allocation not given. Repertoires of vaccine and placebo recipients were sequenced from samples collected on day 63 after the first injection. The library was made by the immunoSEQ multiplex PCR assay. Here the immuneACCESS table is served through TCRdb, limited to in-frame sequences with V and J called. Missing clones are a known gap in these copies; in checked studies unresolved V genes cover under half, and the rest lacks a known reason. The sample includes around 400,000 clones, with approximately 83% observed a single time. Clones ranked in the top ten supply just under 7.5% of the sample.

The source was peripheral blood, collected in a trial of Ad26.COV2.S vaccine versus placebo. These receptors originate from a person between 18 and 59 years old who received the Ad26.COV2.S COVID-19 vaccine or a placebo.

The V gene is TRBV4-1, the J gene TRBJ2-6; D call uncertain. Germline CDR1 MGHRA, CDR2 YSYEKL. The CDR3 has 13 residues. The germline V and J ends were trimmed by 8 bases and 2 bases, with 7 bases remaining between them. CDR3 bases: TGCGCCAGCCGTCCTACTGGGGCCAACGTCCTGACTTTC. Translation: CASRPTGANVLTF.

This clone has a single count. The DNA for the CDR3 is TGCGCCAGCAGCCAAGATGGACTAACCATTAACGAGCAGTACTTC. Its translation: CASSQDGLTINEQYF. The rearrangement joins TRBV4-1 to TRBJ2-7; D might be TRBD2 (6 bases). Trimming pared 0 bases from V and 5 bases from J, leaving 14 bases between. The CDR3 sequence is 15 residues long. The V gene's germline CDR1 is MGHRA and CDR2 YSYEKL.

Only a few counts were recorded for this clone. This rearrangement joins TRBV5-1 to TRBJ1-3; D is possibly TRBD1 (6 bases). V lost 5 bases and J lost 0, with 15 bases in between. The CDR3 runs 16 residues. Germline V CDR1 and CDR2: SGHRS, YFSETQ. DNA for the CDR3: TGCGCCAGCAGTTATACTACAGGGCCCTCTGGAAACACCATATATTTT. Its translation: CASSYTTGPSGNTIYF.

The rearrangement links TRBV18 to TRBJ1-6; 7 positions agree with TRBD1. CDR1 is KGHSH and CDR2 is LQKENI in the germline V gene. Unmatched junction bases numbered 3, after V lost 0 bases and J lost 7 bases. The CDR3 contains 15 residues. The CDR3 sequence is CASSPPGQQNSPLHF. CDR3 nucleotides: TGTGCCAGCTCACCACCGGGACAGCAAAATTCACCCCTCCACTTT.

This chain uses TRBV9 with TRBJ2-5; D remains ambiguous. Germline values: CDR1 SGDLS, CDR2 YYNGEE. Trimming cost V 0 bases and J 2 bases, with 11 bases left between them. This CDR3 is 15 amino acids long. CDR3 bases: TGTGCCAGCAGCGTAGGGGTAGTGAAACAAGAGACCCAGTACTTC. It codes for CASSVGVVKQETQYF.

V usage is TRBV7-9 and J usage is TRBJ1-1; D is unclear. V was shortened by 5 bases and J by 6 bases, with 13 bases between the two germline ends. CDR1 is SEHNR and CDR2 is FQNEAQ in the germline V gene (reference sequence). The CDR3 has 13 residues. The CDR3 reads CASSRPRSAEAFF. CDR3 nucleotides: TGTGCCAGCAGCCGACCCAGGTCCGCTGAAGCTTTCTTT. The variable domain in full, completed from reference TRBV7-9 and TRBJ1-1, reads DTGVSQNPRHKITKRGQNVTFRCDPISEHNRLYWYRQTLGQGPEFLTYFQNEAQLEKSRLLSDRFSAERPKGSFSTLEIQRTEQGDSAMYLCASSRPRSAEAFFGQGTRLTVV.

V gene TRBV18 combines with J gene TRBJ1-3; 7 bases align to TRBD1. V lost 5 bases, J lost 8 bases, and 6 bases stayed unmatched. Germline V gene lookup returns CDR1 KGHSH and CDR2 LQKENI. The CDR3 runs 13 residues. CDR3 sequence reads: CASSSTGQDTIYF. CDR3 DNA: TGTGCCAGCTCATCGACAGGGCAAGACACCATATATTTT.

V gene TRBV7-9 combines with J gene TRBJ2-5, with D perhaps assigned TRBD1 or TRBD2 (5 bases each). Trimming took 3 bases from V and 4 from J, leaving 15 bases between them. The V gene's germline CDR1 is SEHNR and CDR2 FQNEAQ (reference sequence). This CDR3 is 15 amino acids long. Written as DNA, the CDR3 is TGTGCCAGCAGCTTTCGGGACGGCCCCATAGAGACCCAGTACTTC. Translating it yields CASSFRDGPIETQYF. Full variable domain (outside the CDR3, taken from reference TRBV7-9 and TRBJ2-5): DTGVSQNPRHKITKRGQNVTFRCDPISEHNRLYWYRQTLGQGPEFLTYFQNEAQLEKSRLLSDRFSAERPKGSFSTLEIQRTEQGDSAMYLCASSFRDGPIETQYFGPGTRLLVL.